One sample yielded the 3 T cell receptor beta chains listed below, sequenced in a study of cytomegalovirus exposure and HLA in healthy donors. 60 Vbeta and 13 Jbeta primers were used in PCR. TCRdb's copy holds only in-frame clones and misses some; the assay was immunoSEQ multiplex PCR. Of 150,000 to 200,000 clones detected, roughly 79% appear once; the ten largest clones hold approximately 2%. Source material: PBMCs. These receptors were obtained from a man aged 25-45 years in good health and CMV-seronegative.

This clone was recorded once. Relative to the germline gene, one junction end is altered; a read error may explain this. The chain carries TRBV25-1 and TRBJ2-3, with TRBD1 matching over 8 bases. Germline CDR1 MGHDK, CDR2 SYGVNS. This CDR3 region has 15 residues. CDR3 nucleotide sequence: TGTGCCAGCAGTCCCCCGGGGACAGGCACAGGTACGCAGTATTTT. This sequence encodes CASSPPGTGTGTQYF.

The gene calls are TRBV19 and TRBJ1-5, with a possible D match to TRBD1 (5 bases). The germline gives CDR1 LNHDA, CDR2 SQIVND (reference sequence). The CDR3 runs 14 residues. The ends were cut back, 3 bases at V and 7 bases at J, with 13 bases in the middle. The CDR3 nucleotides read TGTGCCAGTAGTATCGCGGAGCGGGGGCAGCCCCAGCATTTT. As protein: CASSIAERGQPQHF.

The chain is built from TRBV27 and TRBJ2-1, with TRBD1 matching over 9 bases. The CDR3 is 17 amino acids. Per germline, CDR1 MNHEY and CDR2 SMNVEV (reference sequence). V gave up 2 bases and J gave up 12 bases; unmatched junction bases: 17. The CDR3 is CASSLLSPDRGKGRQFF. The CDR3 DNA is TGTGCCAGCAGTTTACTTTCCCCCGACAGGGGGAAGGGTAGGCAGTTCTTC.